The clone carrying this T cell receptor (beta chain) was seen a handful of times. This record belongs to a study of T cells in Graves' hyperthyroidism and ophthalmopathy. TCR beta CDR3 regions were amplified from RNA. HTBI primers were employed in a first-round RT-PCR of the TCR CDR3. A single record per CDR3 protein comes from TCRdb applying MiXCR to the multiplex PCR reads. Among approximately 560,000 distinct CDR3 sequences listed, less than 20% were seen once. Looked up from germline, CDR1 is SGDLS and CDR2 is YYNGEE. V was pared by 0 bases and J by 4 bases, with 7 bases between. The CDR3 totals 13 residues. Absent ophthalmopathy progression within 18 months defined stable Graves' hyperthyroidism.

Sequenced sample: blood. This receptor was taken from a woman aged 25-40 years with Graves' hyperthyroidism. The V call is TRBV9, the J call TRBJ1-1; D is unresolved. The CDR3 protein is CASSVARSTEAFF. In DNA, the CDR3 is TGTGCCAGCAGCGTAGCGAGGAGCACTGAAGCTTTCTTT.